The rows below give T cell receptor beta chains drawn from one sample of a study of immune characteristics of hereditary and idiopathic chronic pancreatitis. TCRdb's table, derived via immunoSEQ multiplex PCR, lists solely in-frame clones and lacks some. The profile covers 8,500 to 9,500 clones, with roughly three quarters appearing a single time and around 14% taken by the ten largest. Sequenced: pancreas tissue with idiopathic chronic pancreatitis. Every receptor here comes from a human donor with chronic pancreatitis. Each CDR3 is given with its conserved first and last residue.

v_gene: TRBV19
j_gene: TRBJ1-2
CDR3aa: CASRRQGGGYGYTF

v_gene: TRBV13
j_gene: TRBJ2-5
CDR3aa: CASSPTGGVGTQYF

v_gene: TRBV6-5
j_gene: TRBJ1-6
CDR3aa: CASSIRDPYNSPLHF

v_gene: TRBV20-1
j_gene: TRBJ1-5
CDR3aa: CSASPGDSNQPQHF

v_gene: TRBV6-4
j_gene: TRBJ2-7
CDR3aa: CASREQGLAGAPTYEQYF

v_gene: TRBV20-1
j_gene: TRBJ2-2
CDR3aa: CSASPTSGGETGELFF

v_gene: TRBV6-4
j_gene: TRBJ2-3
CDR3aa: CASSDSKGGPTDTQYF

v_gene: TRBV5-1
j_gene: TRBJ1-1
CDR3aa: CASSLGTGGADTEAFF

v_gene: TRBV19
j_gene: TRBJ1-5
CDR3aa: CASSPTNQPQHF

v_gene: TRBV5-6
j_gene: TRBJ2-5
CDR3aa: CASSLGGGEETQYF

v_gene: TRBV6-1
j_gene: TRBJ2-1
CDR3aa: CASSHSSGGAYEQFF

v_gene: TRBV9
j_gene: TRBJ2-5
CDR3aa: CASNLGGYSMETQYF

v_gene: TRBV12-3/TRBV12-4
j_gene: TRBJ1-5
CDR3aa: CASGQGSDQPQHF

v_gene: TRBV6-2/TRBV6-3
j_gene: TRBJ2-3
CDR3aa: CASSYADTDTQYF

v_gene: TRBV19
j_gene: TRBJ2-1
CDR3aa: CASLRTDGYGEQFF

v_gene: TRBV2
j_gene: TRBJ2-2
CDR3aa: CTSSGDTGELFF

v_gene: TRBV4-3
j_gene: TRBJ1-5
CDR3aa: CASSQDGGRVGNQPQHF

v_gene: TRBV19
j_gene: TRBJ2-2
CDR3aa: CASSKTGLSNTGELFF

v_gene: TRBV2
j_gene: TRBJ2-7
CDR3aa: CASSELGGAAEQYF

v_gene: TRBV28
j_gene: TRBJ2-5
CDR3aa: CASSPGLAGGRSLTQYF

v_gene: TRBV9
j_gene: TRBJ1-2
CDR3aa: CASSVVGGVGSGYTF

v_gene: TRBV24-1
j_gene: TRBJ2-2
CDR3aa: CATSRVPGQGGTGELFF

v_gene: TRBV7-9
j_gene: TRBJ1-1
CDR3aa: CASSGLEGTDTEAFF

v_gene: TRBV4-3
j_gene: TRBJ2-7
CDR3aa: CASSQDWGLNYEQYF

v_gene: TRBV30
j_gene: TRBJ1-6
CDR3aa: CAWSQGGAENSPLHF

v_gene: TRBV27
j_gene: TRBJ2-7
CDR3aa: CASSFPGHNFRSYEQYF

v_gene: TRBV27
j_gene: TRBJ1-2
CDR3aa: CASSQDRNYGYTF

v_gene: TRBV7-9
j_gene: TRBJ1-6
CDR3aa: CASARGGSDSPLHF

v_gene: TRBV28
j_gene: TRBJ2-1
CDR3aa: CASSTLAGPFAEQFF

v_gene: TRBV7-2
j_gene: TRBJ2-5
CDR3aa: CASSLVGGHQETQYF

v_gene: TRBV6-2/TRBV6-3
j_gene: TRBJ1-6
CDR3aa: CASSYWAGGSPLHF

v_gene: TRBV7-2
j_gene: TRBJ2-7
CDR3aa: CASSGTGGLATSYEQYF

v_gene: TRBV18
j_gene: TRBJ1-2
CDR3aa: CASSQGDGYTF

v_gene: TRBV2
j_gene: TRBJ1-6
CDR3aa: CASQGTGENSPLHF

v_gene: TRBV27
j_gene: TRBJ1-2
CDR3aa: CASSLSAGDYGYTF

v_gene: TRBV7-6
j_gene: TRBJ2-1
CDR3aa: CASSPKVAGVTYNEQFF

v_gene: TRBV7-2
j_gene: TRBJ2-7
CDR3aa: CASSLVVTGGIYEQYF

v_gene: TRBV2
j_gene: TRBJ1-5
CDR3aa: CASSEEVNQPQHF

v_gene: TRBV11-3
j_gene: TRBJ2-6
CDR3aa: CASSLGGFTGANVLTF

v_gene: TRBV24-1
j_gene: TRBJ2-1
CDR3aa: CATSDLGKGNEQFF

v_gene: TRBV5-4
j_gene: TRBJ1-2
CDR3aa: CASSPHEAGGYGYTF

v_gene: TRBV29-1
j_gene: TRBJ2-2
CDR3aa: CSVVVGRRTGELFF

v_gene: TRBV7-8
j_gene: TRBJ1-1
CDR3aa: CASSFTGENTEAFF

v_gene: TRBV20-1
j_gene: TRBJ2-4
CDR3aa: CSAVRNIQYF

v_gene: TRBV11-3
j_gene: TRBJ2-1
CDR3aa: CASSSGSPNEQFF

v_gene: TRBV19
j_gene: TRBJ1-5
CDR3aa: CASSMRRQGYFDSNQPQHF

v_gene: TRBV30
j_gene: TRBJ2-7
CDR3aa: CAWSPGTAVYEQYF

v_gene: TRBV5-5
j_gene: TRBJ1-2
CDR3aa: CASSLGGGYGYTF

v_gene: TRBV24-1
j_gene: TRBJ2-2
CDR3aa: CATSKGQNTGELFF

v_gene: TRBV14
j_gene: TRBJ2-1
CDR3aa: CASSQDRGRGYNEQFF

v_gene: TRBV6-2/TRBV6-3
j_gene: TRBJ2-1
CDR3aa: CASSYKGVGLEQFF

v_gene: TRBV6-1
j_gene: TRBJ1-5
CDR3aa: CASSGGSLQGTQPQHF

v_gene: TRBV9
j_gene: TRBJ1-1
CDR3aa: CASSVTGQANTEAFF